The 28 T cell receptor beta chains reported below all come from one sample, sequenced in a study of T cells expressing NK-cell markers. TCRdb reprocessed the 5' RACE reads and stores each CDR3 protein as one record, lacking DNA. Its clone listing holds 450,000 to 600,000 distinct CDR3 sequences. The sequenced sample was blood T cells: a sorted CD56 or NKG2C T cell subset, CD4+ or CD8+ T cells, or bulk PBMC T cells (not recorded which). All receptors come from a man aged 18 to 35 in good health.

This sequence joins TRBV27 and TRBJ2-7; absent DNA, TCRdb's TRBD1 call cannot be checked. Germline V gene sequence: CDR1 MNHEY, CDR2 SMNVEV (reference sequence). This CDR3 has 14 amino acids. The CDR3 loop is CASGRQGTTYEQYF.

The chain employs TRBV9 and TRBJ2-7; TCRdb outputs TRBD1, but without DNA this stays unchecked. The CDR3 runs 12 residues. Germline V gives CDR1 SGDLS, CDR2 YYNGEE. The CDR3 reads CASSPTGFEQYF.

The gene calls are TRBV18 and TRBJ1-1; no DNA is available, so the TRBD1 call from TCRdb remains unchecked. Germline-derived CDR1 and CDR2 are KGHSH and LQKENI. This CDR3 has 15 residues. The CDR3 loop reads CASSPAAGAVTEAFF.

The chain recombines TRBV29-1 with TRBJ2-3; TCRdb selects TRBD1, and the lack of DNA leaves this call unchecked. Germline CDR1 and CDR2: SQVTM and ANQGSEA. This CDR3 is built from 13 residues. The CDR3 here is CSVDKGGTDTQYF.

The chain recombines TRBV12-3 or TRBV12-4 with TRBJ1-1. The CDR3 runs to 14 residues. This CDR3 reads CASRLTGRDTEAFF.

J is TRBJ2-3 and V is TRBV5-4. Germline CDR1 reads SGHNT; CDR2 reads YYREEE (reference sequence). This CDR3 spans 15 amino acids. Here the CDR3 reads CASSPKAYSTDTQYF.

The V gene is TRBV12-3 or TRBV12-4, the J gene TRBJ2-4; checking the TCRdb D call of TRBD1 is not possible without DNA. This CDR3 contains 12 residues. The CDR3 loop reads CASSGGQNIQYF.

The chain links TRBV20-1 to TRBJ2-3; as DNA is missing, the TRBD2 call by TCRdb cannot be tested. The CDR3 is 14 amino acids. Germline V gives CDR1 DFQATT, CDR2 SNEGSKA (reference sequence). The CDR3 here is CSASKREGTYTQYF.

V gene TRBV3-1 combines with J gene TRBJ1-2. The CDR3 runs 12 residues. Per germline, CDR1 LGHDT and CDR2 YNNKEL (reference sequence). CDR3 sequence: CASSRLPEGYTF.

The rearrangement joins TRBV24-1 to TRBJ2-3; TCRdb reports TRBD2, a call that lacks DNA to check it against. The CDR3 consists of 13 residues. In germline, CDR1 is KGHDR, CDR2 SFDVKD. CDR3 sequence: CATSDLRREGEYF.

V and J are TRBV18 and TRBJ2-1; the TCRdb D gene call, TRBD2, has no DNA to confirm it. Germline V gene lookup returns CDR1 KGHSH and CDR2 LQKENI. This CDR3 has 17 amino acids. This chain's CDR3 is CASSPMGGLAQYNEQFF.

V and J are TRBV10-3 and TRBJ2-5. The CDR3 covers 14 residues. CDR1 is ENHRY, CDR2 SYGVKD, per germline. CDR3 sequence: CAISEGSYRETQYF.

The J gene is TRBJ2-1, the V gene TRBV5-1; lacking DNA, the TRBD2 call made by TCRdb goes unchecked. The CDR3 sequence is 17 residues long. Germline V CDR1 and CDR2: SGHRS, YFSETQ. CDR3 sequence reads: CASSLVPSGSGYNEQFF.

The rearrangement joins TRBV6-5 to TRBJ2-1; TCRdb picks TRBD1, but there is no DNA to check that call. Looked up from germline, CDR1 is MNHEY and CDR2 is SVGAGI. The CDR3 is made up of 14 amino acids. CDR3 amino acids: CASSFEPTGVEQFF.

V is TRBV6-4 and J is TRBJ2-1; TCRdb indicates TRBD2, and absent DNA this call remains unverified. The CDR3 length is 19 residues. CDR1 is MRHNA and CDR2 is SNTAGT in the germline V gene. The chain's CDR3 is CASSASNWTSGRAYNEQFF.

The chain couples TRBV7-2 to TRBJ2-2; TCRdb designates TRBD2, a call that cannot be tested without DNA. The germline gives CDR1 SGHTA, CDR2 FQGNSA. This CDR3 comprises 17 residues. CDR3 amino acids: CASSGSSWTSIVGELFF.

The rearrangement links TRBV11-3 to TRBJ2-1. The CDR3 contains 12 residues. CDR1 is SGHNT and CDR2 is YENEEA in the germline V gene. CDR3: CASSLVRGRQFF. Full variable domain (missing parts from reference TRBV11-3 and TRBJ2-1): EAGVVQSPRYKIIEKKQPVAFWCNPISGHNTLYWYLQNLGQGPELLIRYENEEAVDDSQLPKDRFSAERLKGVDSTLKIQPAELGDSAVYLCASSLVRGRQFFGPGTRLTVL.

The V and J genes are TRBV20-1 and TRBJ2-3; without DNA, the TCRdb call of TRBD1 cannot be checked. Germline CDR1 reads DFQATT; CDR2 reads SNEGSKA (reference sequence). The CDR3 is made up of 11 amino acids. This CDR3 is CRAGAADTQYF.

This chain links TRBV4-3 with TRBJ2-2; the TCRdb call, TRBD1, lacks DNA for checking. Germline V gene data show CDR1 as LGHNA and CDR2 as YSLEER. This CDR3 comprises 15 residues. This CDR3 reads CASSQGTDYTQELFF.

V usage is TRBV7-9 and J usage is TRBJ2-3. This CDR3 comprises 17 residues. Germline CDR1 reads SEHNR; CDR2 reads FQNEAQ (reference sequence). The CDR3 region is CASSLDGVSFIPDTQYF.

The rearrangement joins TRBV6-5 to TRBJ2-2; TCRdb lists TRBD1, though no DNA is available to test this call. This CDR3 contains 14 residues. Germline V gene lookup returns CDR1 MNHEY and CDR2 SVGAGI. The CDR3 protein is CASSYTGPSGELFF.

The chain is built from TRBV3-1 and TRBJ2-1. Germline CDR1 is LGHDT and CDR2 is YNNKEL (reference sequence). The length of the CDR3 is 12 residues. The CDR3 reads CASLGQFNEQFF.

The chain employs TRBV12-5 and TRBJ2-5; as DNA is missing, the TRBD1 call by TCRdb cannot be tested. This CDR3 is built from 13 residues. The V gene's germline CDR1 is LGHNT and CDR2 FRNRAP. The CDR3 protein is CASAARGEETQYF.

The CDR3 loop is CASSPRTSKIEQFF. The chain has TRBV3-1 and TRBJ2-1; there is no DNA to check the TCRdb D call of TRBD2. Germline V gene data show CDR1 as LGHDT and CDR2 as YNNKEL (reference sequence). The length of the CDR3 is 14 residues.

The V gene is TRBV6-5, the J gene TRBJ1-1; TCRdb gives TRBD1 as the D gene, but with no DNA this cannot be confirmed. Germline lookup yields CDR1 MNHEY and CDR2 SVGAGI. CDR3 length: 17 amino acids. The chain's CDR3 is CASSYPNPRTGNTEAFF.

V usage is TRBV3-1 and J usage is TRBJ2-7; TCRdb names TRBD1, which stays unverified in the absence of DNA. Germline-derived CDR1 and CDR2 are LGHDT and YNNKEL (reference sequence). This CDR3 region has 14 residues. The CDR3 region is CASRQTGTASEQYF.

The gene calls are TRBV5-6 and TRBJ1-6. Germline V CDR1 and CDR2: SGHDT, YYEEEE. CDR3 size: 14 residues. The CDR3 reads CASSLSTPNSPLHF.

V usage is TRBV20-1 and J usage is TRBJ2-3; TCRdb outputs TRBD1, but without DNA this stays unchecked. This CDR3 is built from 17 residues. Germline-derived CDR1 and CDR2 are DFQATT and SNEGSKA (reference sequence). CDR3 residues: CSASGGLLGPSTDTQYF.